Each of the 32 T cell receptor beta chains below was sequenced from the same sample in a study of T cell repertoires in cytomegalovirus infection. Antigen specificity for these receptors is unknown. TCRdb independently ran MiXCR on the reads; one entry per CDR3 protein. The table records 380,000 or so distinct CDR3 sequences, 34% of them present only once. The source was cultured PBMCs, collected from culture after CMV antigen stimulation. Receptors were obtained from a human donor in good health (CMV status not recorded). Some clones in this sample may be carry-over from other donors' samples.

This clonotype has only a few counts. CDR3: CSAPDTGRTEAFF. In DNA, the CDR3 is TGCAGTGCCCCTGACACAGGGAGGACTGAAGCTTTCTTT. V usage is TRBV20-1 and J usage is TRBJ1-1; perhaps TRBD1 as D (6 bases). V lost 6 bases, J lost 5 bases, and 16 bases lay in between. The CDR3 contains 13 residues. Germline V gives CDR1 DFQATT, CDR2 SNEGSKA (reference sequence).

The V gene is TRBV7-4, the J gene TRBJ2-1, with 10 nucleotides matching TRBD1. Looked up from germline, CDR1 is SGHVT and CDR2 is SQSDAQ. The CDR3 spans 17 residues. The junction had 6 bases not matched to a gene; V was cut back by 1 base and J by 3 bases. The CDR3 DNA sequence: TGTGCCAGCAGCTTAGTGGGGACAGGGGATATCTACAATGAGCAGTTCTTC. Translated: CASSLVGTGDIYNEQFF.

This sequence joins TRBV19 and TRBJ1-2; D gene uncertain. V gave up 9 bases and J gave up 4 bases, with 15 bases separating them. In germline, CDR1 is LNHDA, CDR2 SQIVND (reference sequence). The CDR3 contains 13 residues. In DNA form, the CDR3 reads TGTGCCAGCCTCACCCGGGAGGGCTATGGCTACACCTTC. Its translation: CASLTREGYGYTF.

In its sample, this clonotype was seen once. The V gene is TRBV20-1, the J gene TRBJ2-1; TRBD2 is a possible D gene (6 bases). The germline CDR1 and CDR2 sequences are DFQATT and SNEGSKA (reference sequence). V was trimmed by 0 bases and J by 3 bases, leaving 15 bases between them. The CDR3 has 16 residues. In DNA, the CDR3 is TGCAGTGCTAGAGATCACGTCGGGAGAGTCTACAATGAGCAGTTCTTC. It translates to CSARDHVGRVYNEQFF.

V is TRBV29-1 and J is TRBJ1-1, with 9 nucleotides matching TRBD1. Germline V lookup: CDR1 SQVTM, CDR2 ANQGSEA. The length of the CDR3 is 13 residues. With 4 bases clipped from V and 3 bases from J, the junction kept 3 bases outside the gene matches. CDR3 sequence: CSVAGQGYTEAFF. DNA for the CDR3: TGCAGCGTTGCTGGACAGGGGTACACTGAAGCTTTCTTT.

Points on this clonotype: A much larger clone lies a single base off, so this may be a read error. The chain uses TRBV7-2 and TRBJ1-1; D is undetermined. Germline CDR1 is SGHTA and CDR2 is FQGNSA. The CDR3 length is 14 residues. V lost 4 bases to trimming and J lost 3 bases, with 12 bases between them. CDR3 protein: CASSSARRDTEAFF. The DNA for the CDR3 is TGTGCCAGCAGCTCAGCGAGGAGGGACACTGAAGCTTTCTTT.

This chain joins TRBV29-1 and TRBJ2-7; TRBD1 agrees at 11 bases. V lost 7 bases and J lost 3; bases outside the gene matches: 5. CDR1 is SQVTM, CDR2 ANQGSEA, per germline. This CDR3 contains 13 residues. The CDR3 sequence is CSATGTGGYEQYF. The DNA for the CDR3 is TGCAGCGCTACCGGGACAGGGGGCTACGAGCAGTACTTC.

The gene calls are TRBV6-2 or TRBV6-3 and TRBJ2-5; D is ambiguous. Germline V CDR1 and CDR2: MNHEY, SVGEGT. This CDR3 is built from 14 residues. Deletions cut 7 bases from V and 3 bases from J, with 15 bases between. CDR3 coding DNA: TGTGCCAGCACGATCCATTGGAAGAAAGAGACCCAGTACTTC. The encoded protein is CASTIHWKKETQYF.

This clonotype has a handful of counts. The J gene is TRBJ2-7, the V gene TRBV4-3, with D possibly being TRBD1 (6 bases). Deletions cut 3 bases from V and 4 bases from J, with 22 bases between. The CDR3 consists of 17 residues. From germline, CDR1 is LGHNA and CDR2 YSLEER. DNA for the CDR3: TGCGCCAGCAGCCAGGGGGCGTCGGGGTCCACCGCTTACGAGCAGTACGTC. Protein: CASSQGASGSTAYEQYV.

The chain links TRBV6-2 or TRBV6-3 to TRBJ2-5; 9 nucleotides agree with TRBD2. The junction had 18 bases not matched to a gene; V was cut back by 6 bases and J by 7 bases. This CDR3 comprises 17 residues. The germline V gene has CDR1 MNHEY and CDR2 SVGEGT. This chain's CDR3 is CASRTGSGSLQSGTQYF. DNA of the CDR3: TGTGCCAGCAGAACAGGTAGCGGGAGCCTCCAAAGTGGGACCCAGTACTTC.

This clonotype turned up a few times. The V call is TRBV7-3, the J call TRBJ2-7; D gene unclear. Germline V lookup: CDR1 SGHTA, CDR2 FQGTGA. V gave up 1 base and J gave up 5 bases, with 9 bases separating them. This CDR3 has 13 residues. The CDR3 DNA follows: TGTGCCAGCAGCTTAAACGGGTTCGACGAGCAGTACTTC. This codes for CASSLNGFDEQYF.

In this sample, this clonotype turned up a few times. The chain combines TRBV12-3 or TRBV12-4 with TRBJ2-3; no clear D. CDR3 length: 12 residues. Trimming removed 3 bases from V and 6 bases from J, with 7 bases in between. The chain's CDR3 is CASSFRRDTQYF. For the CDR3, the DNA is TGTGCCAGCAGTTTTCGAAGGGATACGCAGTATTTT.

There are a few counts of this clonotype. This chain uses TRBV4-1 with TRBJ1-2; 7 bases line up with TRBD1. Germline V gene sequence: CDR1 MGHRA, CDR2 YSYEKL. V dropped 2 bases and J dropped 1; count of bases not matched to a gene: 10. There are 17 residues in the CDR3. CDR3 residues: CASSQPTAGGINYGYTF. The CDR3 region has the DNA TGCGCCAGCAGCCAACCAACGGCAGGGGGTATTAACTATGGCTACACCTTC.

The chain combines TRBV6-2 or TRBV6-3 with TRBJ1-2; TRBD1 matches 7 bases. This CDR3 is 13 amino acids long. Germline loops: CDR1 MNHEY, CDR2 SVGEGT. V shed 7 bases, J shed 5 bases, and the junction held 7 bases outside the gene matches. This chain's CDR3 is CASTYRGPYGYTF. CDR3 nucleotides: TGTGCCAGCACATACAGGGGACCTTATGGCTACACCTTC.

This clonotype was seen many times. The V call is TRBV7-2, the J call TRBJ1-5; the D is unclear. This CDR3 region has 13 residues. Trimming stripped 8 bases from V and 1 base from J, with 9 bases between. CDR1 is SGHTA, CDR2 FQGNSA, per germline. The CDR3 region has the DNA TGTGCCAGCTCCCTTCGGAGCAATCAGCCCCAGCATTTT. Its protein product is CASSLRSNQPQHF.

The DNA for the CDR3 is TGTGCCAGCAGCTCCCGACTAGAGGGGGGCACCGGGGAGCTGTTTTTT. It specifies CASSSRLEGGTGELFF. The rearrangement joins TRBV7-2 to TRBJ2-2; D may match TRBD1 or TRBD2 (6 bases each). V lost 4 bases and J lost 4, with 16 bases in between. Germline assignment: CDR1 SGHTA and CDR2 FQGNSA. The CDR3 has 16 residues. Full variable domain (remainder filled in from reference TRBV7-2 and TRBJ2-2): GAGVSQSPSNKVTEKGKDVELRCDPISGHTALYWYRQSLGQGLEFLIYFQGNSAPDKSGLPSDRFSAERTGGSVSTLTIQRTQQEDSAVYLCASSSRLEGGTGELFFGEGSRLTVL.

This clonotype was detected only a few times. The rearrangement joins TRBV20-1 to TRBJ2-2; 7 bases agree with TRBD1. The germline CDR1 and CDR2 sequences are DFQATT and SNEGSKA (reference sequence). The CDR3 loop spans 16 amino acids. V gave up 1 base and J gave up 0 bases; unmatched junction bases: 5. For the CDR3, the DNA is TGCAGTGCTAGAGCACAGGGGTTCACGAACACCGGGGAGCTGTTTTTT. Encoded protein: CSARAQGFTNTGELFF.

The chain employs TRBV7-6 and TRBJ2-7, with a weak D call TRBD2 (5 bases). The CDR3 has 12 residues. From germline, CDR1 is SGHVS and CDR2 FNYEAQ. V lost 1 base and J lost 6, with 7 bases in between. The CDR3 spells CASSLGTFEQYV. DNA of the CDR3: TGTGCCAGCAGCTTAGGGACTTTCGAGCAGTACGTC.

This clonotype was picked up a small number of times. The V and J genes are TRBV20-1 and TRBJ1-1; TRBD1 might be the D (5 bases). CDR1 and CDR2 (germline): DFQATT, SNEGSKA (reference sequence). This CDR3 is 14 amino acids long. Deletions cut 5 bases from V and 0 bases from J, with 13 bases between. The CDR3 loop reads CSASPGLMNTEAFF. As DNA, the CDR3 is TGCAGTGCTTCACCGGGACTAATGAACACTGAAGCTTTCTTT.

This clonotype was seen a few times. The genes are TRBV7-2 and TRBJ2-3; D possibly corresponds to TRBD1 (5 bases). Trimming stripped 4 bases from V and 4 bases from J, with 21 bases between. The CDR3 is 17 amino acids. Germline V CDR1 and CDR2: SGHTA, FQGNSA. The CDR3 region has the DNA TGTGCCAGCAGCTGGAACGCGGCAGGGCGGACATCAGATACGCAGTATTTT. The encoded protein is CASSWNAAGRTSDTQYF.

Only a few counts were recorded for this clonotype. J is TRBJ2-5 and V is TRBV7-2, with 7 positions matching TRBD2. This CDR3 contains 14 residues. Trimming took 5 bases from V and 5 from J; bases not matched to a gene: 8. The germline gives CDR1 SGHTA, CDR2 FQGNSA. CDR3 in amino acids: CASSTSGTKETQYF. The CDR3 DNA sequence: TGTGCCAGCAGCACCAGCGGGACTAAGGAGACCCAGTACTTC.

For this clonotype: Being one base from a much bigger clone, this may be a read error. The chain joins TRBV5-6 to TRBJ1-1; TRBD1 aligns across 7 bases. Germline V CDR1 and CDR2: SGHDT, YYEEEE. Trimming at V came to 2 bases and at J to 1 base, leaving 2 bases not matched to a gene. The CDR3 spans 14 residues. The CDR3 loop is CASSFPGGNTEAFF. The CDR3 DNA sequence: TGTGCCAGCAGCTTTCCAGGGGGGAACACTGAAGCTTTCTTT.

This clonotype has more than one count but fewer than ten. CDR3 nucleotide sequence: TGTGCCAGCAGCCTACGCCGTCTAGGCACAGATACGCAGTATTTT. Translating gives CASSLRRLGTDTQYF. V usage is TRBV7-6 and J usage is TRBJ2-3, with unresolved D. Germline lookup yields CDR1 SGHVS and CDR2 FNYEAQ. V lost 5 bases and J 1 base, leaving 13 bases between the germline ends. The CDR3 runs 15 residues.

CDR3 sequence reads: CASSLEGGGGNTIYF. CDR3 nucleotides: TGTGCCAGCAGCTTAGAAGGCGGGGGTGGAAACACCATATATTTT. The chain carries TRBV7-9 and TRBJ1-3; TRBD1 might be the D (5 bases). Germline V gives CDR1 SEHNR, CDR2 FQNEAQ (reference sequence). The CDR3 extends over 15 amino acids. V gave up 1 base and J gave up 3 bases, with 10 bases separating them.

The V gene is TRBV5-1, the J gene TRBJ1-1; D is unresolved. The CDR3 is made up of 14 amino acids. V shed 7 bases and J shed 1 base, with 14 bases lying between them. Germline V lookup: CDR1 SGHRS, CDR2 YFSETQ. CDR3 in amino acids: CASREVPSNTEAFF. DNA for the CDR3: TGCGCCAGCCGAGAGGTTCCGTCGAACACTGAAGCTTTCTTT.

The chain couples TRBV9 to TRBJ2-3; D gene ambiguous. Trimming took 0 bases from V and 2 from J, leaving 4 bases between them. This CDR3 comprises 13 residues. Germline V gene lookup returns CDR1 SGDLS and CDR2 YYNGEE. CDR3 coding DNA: TGTGCCAGCAGCGTAGGCTACACAGATACGCAGTATTTT. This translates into CASSVGYTDTQYF.

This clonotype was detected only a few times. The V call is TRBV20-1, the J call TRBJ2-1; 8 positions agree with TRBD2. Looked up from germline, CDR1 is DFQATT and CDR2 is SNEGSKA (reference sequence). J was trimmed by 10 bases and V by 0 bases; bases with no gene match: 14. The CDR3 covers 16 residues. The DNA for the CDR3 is TGCAGTGCTAGAGATCTGGCGGGAGGCCCTGATATGGAGCAGTTCTTC. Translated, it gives CSARDLAGGPDMEQFF.

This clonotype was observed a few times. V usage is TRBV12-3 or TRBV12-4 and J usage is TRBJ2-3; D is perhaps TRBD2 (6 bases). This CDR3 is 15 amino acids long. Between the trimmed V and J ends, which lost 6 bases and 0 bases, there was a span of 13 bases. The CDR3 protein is CASSPGGTSTDTQYF. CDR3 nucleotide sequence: TGTGCCAGCAGCCCCGGCGGGACCAGCACAGATACGCAGTATTTT.

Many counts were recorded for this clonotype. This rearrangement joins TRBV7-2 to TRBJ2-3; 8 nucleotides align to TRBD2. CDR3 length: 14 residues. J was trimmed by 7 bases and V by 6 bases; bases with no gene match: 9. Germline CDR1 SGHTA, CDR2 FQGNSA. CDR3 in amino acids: CASRAASGQNTQYF. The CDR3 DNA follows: TGTGCCAGCAGAGCGGCTAGCGGGCAAAATACGCAGTATTTT.

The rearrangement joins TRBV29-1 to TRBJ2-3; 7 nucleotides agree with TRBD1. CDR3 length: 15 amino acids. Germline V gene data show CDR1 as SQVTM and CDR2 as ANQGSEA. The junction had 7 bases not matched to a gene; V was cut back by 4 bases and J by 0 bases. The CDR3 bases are TGCAGCGTTGGAGGTCCGGGACAGAGCACAGATACGCAGTATTTT. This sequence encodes CSVGGPGQSTDTQYF.

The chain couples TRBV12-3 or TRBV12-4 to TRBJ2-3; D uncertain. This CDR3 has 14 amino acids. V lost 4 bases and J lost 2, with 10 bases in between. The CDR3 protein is CASSSKGTTDTQYF. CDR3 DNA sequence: TGTGCCAGCAGTTCAAAGGGCACCACAGATACGCAGTATTTT.

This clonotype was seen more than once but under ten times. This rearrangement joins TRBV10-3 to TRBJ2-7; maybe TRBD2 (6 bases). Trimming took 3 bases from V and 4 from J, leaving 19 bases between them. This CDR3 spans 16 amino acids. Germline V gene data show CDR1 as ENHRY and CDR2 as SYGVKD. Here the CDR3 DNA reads TGTGCCATCAGTGACTTCACTAGCCGGCAGCGGTACGAGCAGTACTTC. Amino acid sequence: CAISDFTSRQRYEQYF.